Listed here are 4 T cell receptor beta chains from one sample, sequenced in a study of human T cells and chemical hapten exposure. TCRdb independently ran MiXCR on the RACE reads; one entry per CDR3 protein. The table lists some 330,000 distinct CDR3 sequences, 5% to 6.5% of them singletons, with over 6.5% in the top ten. Time point reported: pre-sensitization, week 0. The treatment is: therapeutic diphenylcyclopropenone sensitization with weekly scalp DPC. Sequenced material: whole blood, taken in connection with sensitization to the hapten diphenylcyclopropenone (DPC). The receptor set was obtained from a woman aged 18-29 years with alopecia areata. Some clones in this sample may be carry-over from other donors' samples.

This clonotype was observed many times. The CDR3 sequence is CASSLETAEAFF. The CDR3 region has the DNA TGTGCCAGCAGCTTAGAGACCGCTGAAGCTTTCTTT. This chain joins TRBV7-2 and TRBJ1-1, with D uncertain. CDR1 and CDR2 (germline): SGHTA, FQGNSA. Trimming pared 1 base from V and 6 bases from J, leaving 6 bases between. CDR3 length: 12 residues.

This clonotype has a count of ten or more. The J gene is TRBJ1-5, the V gene TRBV12-3 or TRBV12-4; D is unclear. This CDR3 comprises 13 residues. With 1 base removed from V and 7 bases from J, the gap between germline ends came to 8 bases. This CDR3 is CASSLGAEQPQHF. Here the CDR3 DNA reads TGTGCCAGCAGTTTAGGGGCGGAACAGCCCCAGCATTTT.

This clonotype was picked up a small number of times. The chain employs TRBV19 and TRBJ1-2; 8 bases align to TRBD1. Trimming at V came to 8 bases and at J to 4 bases, leaving 9 bases not matched to a gene. Germline values: CDR1 LNHDA, CDR2 SQIVND (reference sequence). This CDR3 region has 14 residues. The CDR3 nucleotides are TGTGCCAGTTATACGGGGACAGGACCCTATGGCTACACCTTC. It yields the protein CASYTGTGPYGYTF.

This clonotype was seen repeatedly, ten times or more. This chain uses TRBV28 with TRBJ2-7; D may be TRBD2 (5 bases). Between the trimmed V and J ends, which lost 6 bases and 3 bases, there was a span of 18 bases. CDR1 and CDR2 from the germline V gene are MDHEN and SYDVKM. CDR3 length equals 15 residues. CDR3 DNA: TGTGCCAGCAGCAAGCTCGGGGAACTAGTCTACGAGCAGTACTTC. This sequence encodes CASSKLGELVYEQYF.